The text below deals with one T cell receptor beta chain. The antigen remains undetermined. The PCR used 60 Vbeta and 13 Jbeta primers. Sequenced by immunoSEQ multiplex PCR; TCRdb stores in-frame clones only, minus some. The profile covers 200,000 or so clones, with around 86% appearing a single time and 6.3% taken by the ten largest. The sample is drawn from a study of cytomegalovirus exposure and HLA in healthy donors. Overall study: From HLA-typed donors, an early data release held around 85 million unique TCRs. Whole-study findings and limits: V- and J-gene trimming in TCR beta was tied to a missense DCLRE1C variant by an analysis performed later.

This CDR3 has 17 residues. Germline CDR1 LNHNV, CDR2 YYDKDF (reference sequence). V lost 5 bases, J lost 7 bases, and 15 bases stayed unmatched. The sequencing sample was made of PBMCs. The clonotype was recovered from a man aged 35 to 55 in good health and CMV-seropositive. V gene TRBV15 combines with J gene TRBJ2-1, with 9 bases lining up with TRBD1. The CDR3 here is CATSHKMGTGIGNEQFF. The CDR3 DNA reads TGTGCCACCAGCCACAAAATGGGGACAGGGATAGGGAATGAGCAGTTCTTC.